One and the same sample provided the 9 T cell receptor beta chains below, sequenced in a study of cytomegalovirus exposure and HLA in healthy donors. The PCR used 60 Vbeta and 13 Jbeta primers. Generated by immunoSEQ multiplex PCR, the TCRdb table keeps only in-frame clones and is missing some. Among about 98,000 clones listed, more than 60% were seen once. The sample taken for sequencing was PBMCs. The receptors were sampled from a man aged 60 to 75 in good health and CMV-seropositive.

This clone showed up just a few times. V is TRBV10-2 and J is TRBJ2-7; D remains ambiguous. CDR3 size: 13 residues. CDR1 and CDR2 (germline): WSHSY, SAAADI. V lost 2 bases and J lost 3, with 8 bases in between. The CDR3 sequence is CASSEGGFYEQYF. The CDR3 DNA reads TGCGCCAGCAGTGAGGGCGGATTCTACGAGCAGTACTTC.

The chain carries TRBV6-5 and TRBJ2-2; 7 bases are shared with TRBD2. The CDR3 runs to 15 residues. The V and J ends lost 5 bases and 4 bases, in that order; junction bases with no gene match: 7. The germline gives CDR1 MNHEY, CDR2 SVGAGI. CDR3 in amino acids: CASSPERGPTGELFF. In DNA, the CDR3 is TGTGCCAGCAGTCCAGAGCGGGGACCCACCGGGGAGCTGTTTTTT.

This CDR3 reads CASSFVAGETGELFF. DNA for the CDR3: TGTGCCAGCAGCTTTGTAGCGGGGGAGACCGGGGAGCTGTTTTTT. This chain joins TRBV11-2 and TRBJ2-2; 9 bases map to TRBD2. Per germline, CDR1 SGHAT and CDR2 FQNNGV. The trim removed 3 bases at V and 5 bases at J, leaving 4 bases unmatched. This CDR3 is 15 amino acids long.

The chain has TRBV28 and TRBJ1-2; no clear D. The germline V and J ends were trimmed by 5 bases and 6 bases, with 19 bases remaining between them. This CDR3 region has 15 residues. The germline CDR1 and CDR2 sequences are MDHEN and SYDVKM. For the CDR3, the DNA is TGTGCCAGCAGTCCCTTACCCTCGGGTGAGGATGGCTACACCTTC. Residues: CASSPLPSGEDGYTF.

V usage is TRBV28 and J usage is TRBJ1-2; no definite D call. Trimming pared 9 bases from V and 4 bases from J, leaving 9 bases between. The CDR3 loop spans 11 amino acids. Per germline, CDR1 MDHEN and CDR2 SYDVKM. The CDR3 reads CASTGFYGYTF. CDR3 DNA sequence: TGTGCCAGTACCGGTTTCTATGGCTACACCTTC.

Only one count was recorded for this clone. V usage is TRBV2 and J usage is TRBJ2-3, with D unclear. V was shortened by 3 bases and J by 9 bases, with 7 bases between the two germline ends. The CDR3 length is 11 residues. Germline-derived CDR1 and CDR2 are SNHLY and FYNNEI. The CDR3 region is CASSDFQTQYF. CDR3 sequence (DNA): TGTGCCAGCAGTGACTTTCAGACGCAGTATTTT.

V gene TRBV4-1 combines with J gene TRBJ2-3, with 11 bases lining up with TRBD1. Per germline, CDR1 MGHRA and CDR2 YSYEKL. V shed 4 bases, J shed 2 bases, and the junction held 2 bases outside the gene matches. The CDR3 has 15 residues. The CDR3 reads CASSPGQGVTDTQYF. The CDR3 bases are TGCGCCAGCAGCCCGGGACAGGGGGTCACAGATACGCAGTATTTT.

This clone was counted a single time. The chain recombines TRBV10-3 with TRBJ2-1, with 9 bases identical to TRBD1. The CDR3 loop spans 14 amino acids. Germline assignment: CDR1 ENHRY and CDR2 SYGVKD. Unmatched junction bases numbered 4, after V lost 6 bases and J lost 4 bases. The CDR3 DNA sequence: TGTGCCATCAGCCCGGGACAGGGTTACAATGAGCAGTTCTTC. This translates into CAISPGQGYNEQFF.

The chain links TRBV13 to TRBJ2-7, with D maybe TRBD2 (6 bases). Trimming removed 2 bases at V and 1 base at J, with 21 bases between. The CDR3 is made up of 18 amino acids. CDR1 and CDR2 (germline): PRHDT, FYEKMQ (reference sequence). CDR3 nucleotide sequence: TGTGCCAGCAGCTTAAGTATGCTGAGGGCTGGAGGGTCCTACGAGCAGTACTTC. Protein: CASSLSMLRAGGSYEQYF.